This T cell receptor beta chain was sequenced during a study of blood T cell repertoires in COVID-19. The overall study: Nucleic acid was either cDNA or gDNA, and it came from T cells, B-cell-depleted T cells, or PBMCs.

The CDR3 runs to 16 residues. Unmatched junction bases numbered 5, after V lost 3 bases and J lost 2 bases. Germline CDR1 reads SGHTA; CDR2 reads FQGNSA. Under the authors' procedure: From reference gene primer amplification, estimates of nucleated cell counts were derived. The assay was immunoSEQ multiplex PCR, and TCRdb's table has in-frame clones only and misses some. That table is the source of V, J and clone size, and D and trimming were worked out from the DNA. This sample has around 300,000 clones, with 90% found just once. Living in roughly 25 US areas, the participants were between 18 and 89 years of age. Cohorts were determined from participant-reported clinical history.

The chain carries TRBV7-2 and TRBJ1-5; 9 bases map to TRBD1. This clonotype was sampled from a woman aged 18-30 years with acute COVID-19. Sequencing was performed on PBMCs or T cells enriched from blood (not recorded which). In DNA, the CDR3 is TGTGCCAGCAGCTTCGGACAGGGGATCGGCAATCAGCCCCAGCATTTT. This sequence encodes CASSFGQGIGNQPQHF.